This TCR beta chain comes out of a study of vaccination and CD4 T cells after COVID-19. Study-wide context: Convalescent patients, SARS-CoV-2 positive by nasal swab PCR, comprised under ten mild cases and one severe case. The cells in question were stimulated using overlapping spike peptides derived from SARS-CoV-2, HCoV-NL63, HCoV-OC43 and HCoV-229E. Treatment of control cultures consisted of a CEFX pool, an HIV-1 Nef pool, or no peptide.

Of note for this clonotype: Antigen unknown.

The treatment here: roughly ten-day PBMC culture with coronavirus spike peptide pools or control peptides (ViraFEST assay). The Oncomine TCR Beta short-read assay sequenced DNA from cultured CD4+ T cells. Using its own MiXCR run on the PCR reads, TCRdb lists one record per CDR3 protein. This table has about 22,000 distinct CDR3 sequences, roughly half appearing once. The CDR3 runs 15 residues. Germline-derived CDR1 and CDR2 are DFQATT and SNEGSKA (reference sequence). Trimming pared 6 bases from V and 0 bases from J, leaving 15 bases between. The source is a human donor who had recovered from COVID-19. The sample taken for sequencing was CD4+ T cells from blood, cultured in vitro. The V gene is TRBV20-1, the J gene TRBJ2-4; D remains ambiguous. CDR3 nucleotides: TGCAGTGCCGAACCTTCCTTTCTAGCCAAAAACATTCAGTACTTC. Translation: CSAEPSFLAKNIQYF.